This TCR beta chain was sequenced in a study of metastatic and nonmetastatic thyroid tumors. About the research overall: The comparison covered peripheral blood and tumor or nodule tissue in malignant and benign thyroid patients. Study findings and constraints: Reported TCR beta diversity, measured in blood and tumor, was significantly higher for malignant thyroid tumors than for benign nodules.

No patient had received any treatment before thyroid surgery. In this sample, this clone turned up many times. The antigen is unknown. How the authors handled the data: Clinicopathological groups of papillary thyroid cancer showed CDR3 differences that were used to build a distant-metastasis classifier. TCRdb re-called clones via MiXCR from the PCR reads. These V and J calls rely on TCRdb rather than the paper's analysis. The sample has about 24,000 clones, 20% to 30% seen once. The clonotype comes from a male donor with papillary thyroid cancer or a benign thyroid nodule (not recorded which). Some clones in this sample may be carry-over from other donors' samples. The sample was blood.

Here the CDR3 DNA reads TGTGCCAGCAGCTTATCATCGACAGATACGCAGTATTTT. Translated: CASSLSSTDTQYF. The chain recombines TRBV7-3 with TRBJ2-3, with no clear D. Germline CDR1 is SGHTA and CDR2 is FQGTGA. This CDR3 is built from 13 residues. Trimming cost V 2 bases and J 3 bases, with 6 bases left between them.